The following is a T cell receptor beta chain sequence with its context. The target antigen is unknown. This specimen belongs to a study of glioma-infiltrating T cells after dendritic cell vaccination. Study observations and caveats: Few patients contributed both blood and tumor specimens.

The immunoSEQ assay amplified TCRB CDR3 from up to 2 ug DNA. Amplification used 60 V beta primers and 13 J beta primers. TCRdb keeps only in-frame clones here, not all; method: immunoSEQ multiplex PCR. The repertoire holds approximately 90,000 clones, about 84% seen once, with around 2.9% in the top ten. This clonotype was sampled from a human donor with glioblastoma. Sequences were derived from blood, sampled before dendritic cell vaccination.

CDR3 bases: TGTGCCAGCAGCTTAGCCGGACAGGGGCTCTACGAGCAGTACTTC. Protein: CASSLAGQGLYEQYF. The rearrangement joins TRBV7-6 to TRBJ2-7; 9 bases align to TRBD1. The CDR3 is made up of 15 amino acids. Per germline, CDR1 SGHVS and CDR2 FNYEAQ. Trimming at V came to 0 bases and at J to 3 bases, leaving 3 bases not matched to a gene.